A single sample is the source of the 13 T cell receptor beta chains below, sequenced in a study of blood T cells in healthy people across ages. Primers used in a second PCR of about 6 to 11 cycles were a sample-barcoded 5' primer and a J-beta primer mix. TCRdb reprocessed the 5' RACE reads with MiXCR, giving one entry per CDR3 protein. Of around 990,000 distinct CDR3 sequences listed, 20% to 25% are singletons. The same sample was also used in a study of T cells of mothers and their children.

The sequenced material came from blood. These receptor sequences come from a girl aged 2-10 years in good health.

This clonotype occurred a few times. This chain connects TRBV28 to TRBJ1-3; D is unresolved. The V end lost 6 bases, the J end lost 3 bases, and 18 bases lay between the germline ends. The CDR3 is 16 residues long. From germline, CDR1 is MDHEN and CDR2 SYDVKM. CDR3 loop: CASSSRTGALGNTIYF. The CDR3 nucleotides read TGTGCCAGCAGCTCTAGGACGGGCGCTCTTGGAAACACCATATATTTT.

The chain employs TRBV5-6 and TRBJ2-5, with D uncertain. V was cut by 4 bases and J by 3 bases, with 10 bases left in between. The CDR3 sequence is 13 residues long. Germline V gives CDR1 SGHDT, CDR2 YYEEEE. In DNA, the CDR3 is TGTGCCAGCAGCCCTTACATAGAAGAGACCCAGTACTTC. It encodes CASSPYIEETQYF. Full variable domain (missing parts from reference TRBV5-6 and TRBJ2-5): DAGVTQSPTHLIKTRGQQVTLRCSPKSGHDTVSWYQQALGQGPQFIFQYYEEEERQRGNFPDRFSGHQFPNYSSELNVNALLLGDSALYLCASSPYIEETQYFGPGTRLLVL.

The J gene is TRBJ2-1, the V gene TRBV20-1; maybe TRBD2 (6 bases). Per germline, CDR1 DFQATT and CDR2 SNEGSKA (reference sequence). CDR3 length: 15 residues. V lost 3 bases, J lost 2 bases, and 14 bases lay in between. The CDR3 is CSASQIGSAYNEQFF. CDR3 in DNA: TGCAGTGCTAGTCAAATCGGGAGCGCCTACAATGAGCAGTTCTTC.

CDR3 in DNA: TGTGCCAGCAGCGCCCTCAGCAATGAGCAGTTCTTC. Translation: CASSALSNEQFF. This chain connects TRBV6-6 to TRBJ2-1; no clear D gene. Trimming stripped 6 bases from V and 6 bases from J, with 9 bases between. The CDR3 has 12 residues. The germline V gene encodes CDR1 MNHNY and CDR2 SVGAGI (reference sequence).

The chain joins TRBV20-1 to TRBJ1-5, with TRBD1 matching 8 bases. CDR3 length equals 14 residues. Germline V gives CDR1 DFQATT, CDR2 SNEGSKA (reference sequence). J gave up 6 bases and V 3 bases, and 7 bases lay outside the gene matches. CDR3 region: CSASVGQGAQPQHF. CDR3 DNA sequence: TGCAGTGCTAGCGTGGGGCAGGGGGCTCAGCCCCAGCATTTT.

The chain employs TRBV6-6 and TRBJ1-6; D perhaps matches TRBD1 (5 bases). This CDR3 comprises 15 residues. Trimming removed 7 bases from V and 8 bases from J, with 18 bases in between. CDR1 MNHNY and CDR2 SVGAGI come from the germline V gene (reference sequence). The CDR3 sequence is CASTDEGGDDSPLHF. CDR3 bases: TGTGCCAGCACCGATGAGGGAGGGGACGATTCACCCCTCCACTTT.

This chain uses TRBV12-5 with TRBJ1-2, with D unclear. The V gene lost 5 bases and the J gene lost 7 bases, with 23 bases spanning the gap. CDR1 is LGHNT and CDR2 is FRNRAP in the germline V gene. The CDR3 totals 16 residues. The CDR3 region has the DNA TGTGCTAGTGGTCTCGCCGTTTTTGAGGGAGCTGGTGGCTACACCTTC. Its protein product is CASGLAVFEGAGGYTF.

The V and J genes are TRBV24-1 and TRBJ2-1; 8 positions agree with TRBD1. The CDR3 has 14 residues. The germline V gene encodes CDR1 KGHDR and CDR2 SFDVKD. V trimming: 5 bases; J trimming: 3 bases; junction bases outside the gene matches: 2. CDR3 bases: TGTGCCACCAGTGGCAGGGGGCACTACAATGAGCAGTTCTTC. Translation: CATSGRGHYNEQFF.

CDR3 amino acids: CASSHRGEETQYF. CDR3 bases: TGTGCCAGCAGCCACAGGGGAGAGGAGACCCAGTACTTC. The chain is built from TRBV3-1 and TRBJ2-5; weak D call: TRBD1 (6 bases). V was cut by 3 bases and J by 5 bases, with 10 bases left in between. This CDR3 is 13 amino acids long. CDR1 and CDR2 from the germline V gene are LGHDT and YNNKEL (reference sequence).

The rearrangement joins TRBV29-1 to TRBJ1-2; possibly TRBD1 for D (6 bases). The CDR3 length is 12 residues. Trimming took 6 bases from V and 8 from J, leaving 16 bases between them. Germline V gene sequence: CDR1 SQVTM, CDR2 ANQGSEA. CDR3 coding DNA: TGCAGCGTATGGACAGAAGTAAGGGGCTACACCTTC. Translating it yields CSVWTEVRGYTF.

The rearrangement uses TRBV5-6 and TRBJ2-2; 10 nucleotides match TRBD2. Trimming removed 4 bases from V and 0 bases from J; junction bases left unmatched: 15. Germline V gene lookup returns CDR1 SGHDT and CDR2 YYEEEE. This CDR3 has 20 amino acids. DNA of the CDR3: TGTGCCAGCAGCAGGGTCCAACATTCTAGCGGGGGCGCGAACACCGGGGAGCTGTTTTTT. Translation: CASSRVQHSSGGANTGELFF.

This clonotype came up a few times. V usage is TRBV7-2 and J usage is TRBJ2-7; tentatively, D is TRBD2 (7 bases). The ends were cut back, 5 bases at V and 7 bases at J, with 18 bases in the middle. The germline V gene encodes CDR1 SGHTA and CDR2 FQGNSA. This CDR3 spans 14 amino acids. CDR3 coding DNA: TGTGCCAGCAGCAGCGTGGCGGGGGCTGGGGAGCAGTACTTC. Protein: CASSSVAGAGEQYF.

This chain links TRBV3-1 with TRBJ2-1; the D call may be TRBD1 or TRBD2 (6 bases each). The CDR3 is 16 residues long. The V gene's germline CDR1 is LGHDT and CDR2 YNNKEL (reference sequence). Deletions cut 3 bases from V and 4 bases from J, with 16 bases between. The CDR3 region has the DNA TGTGCCAGCAGCCAGCACACGGGGGCTTTGTACAATGAGCAGTTCTTC. Translated: CASSQHTGALYNEQFF.